A single sample is the source of the 14 T cell receptor beta chains below, sequenced in a study of early T cells in non-severe SARS-CoV-2 infection. One entry per CDR3 protein, called by TCRdb with MiXCR from the 5' RACE reads. This table holds 25,000 to 35,000 distinct CDR3 sequences, around 7% found once. Source material: whole blood. These receptors were obtained from an adult who was a healthcare worker with PCR-confirmed SARS-CoV-2 infection or an uninfected control (not recorded which).

The sample holds many counts of this clonotype. This chain joins TRBV10-3 and TRBJ2-2; no definite D call. V was trimmed by 7 bases and J by 3 bases, leaving 9 bases between them. Germline V lookup: CDR1 ENHRY, CDR2 SYGVKD. The CDR3 spans 13 residues. The CDR3 DNA reads as TGTGCCATCACCCCCCAGCACACCGGGGAGCTGTTTTTT. It codes for CAITPQHTGELFF.

This clonotype has ten or more counts. The chain links TRBV5-1 to TRBJ2-3, with D possibly matching TRBD1 (6 bases). Germline V gene sequence: CDR1 SGHRS, CDR2 YFSETQ. The CDR3 is made up of 16 amino acids. V was clipped by 0 bases and J by 6 bases, with 17 bases between them. DNA for the CDR3: TGCGCCAGCAGCTTGGGCTCCGACAGGACGCGGGATACGCAGTATTTT. Protein product: CASSLGSDRTRDTQYF.

In its sample, this clonotype was seen many times. The V call is TRBV19, the J call TRBJ2-1, with D maybe TRBD2 (5 bases). Trimming shortened V by 2 bases and J by 8 bases, and 13 bases separated the two germline ends. The CDR3 consists of 14 residues. CDR1 is LNHDA, CDR2 SQIVND, per germline (reference sequence). In DNA form, the CDR3 reads TGTGCCAGTAGTATATTGCCCCGGGGTGATGAGCAGTTCTTC. This sequence encodes CASSILPRGDEQFF.

This clonotype was recorded many times. The CDR3 sequence: CASSPYPRFF. The CDR3, as DNA: TGTGCCAGCAGCCCCTACCCCCGGTTCTTC. This chain joins TRBV9 and TRBJ2-1; D ambiguous. The germline V and J ends were trimmed by 4 bases and 15 bases, with 11 bases remaining between them. Germline CDR1 reads SGDLS; CDR2 reads YYNGEE. The CDR3 contains 10 residues.

The chain is built from TRBV3-1 and TRBJ1-1; D uncertain. The V end was cut by 1 base, the J end by 5 bases, with 8 bases between. Germline loops: CDR1 LGHDT, CDR2 YNNKEL (reference sequence). The CDR3 is made up of 13 amino acids. The CDR3 sequence: CASSQVVGTEAFF. CDR3 DNA sequence: TGTGCCAGCAGCCAAGTGGTAGGGACTGAAGCTTTCTTT.

This clonotype has ten or more counts. This chain links TRBV2 with TRBJ2-1, with D unresolved. CDR1 and CDR2 (germline): SNHLY, FYNNEI. CDR3 length: 13 amino acids. Trimming stripped 5 bases from V and 6 bases from J, with 11 bases between. The CDR3 DNA reads TGTGCCAGCAGTCGTGGGTACCTCAATGAGCAGTTCTTC. Protein: CASSRGYLNEQFF.

This clonotype came up many times. V is TRBV29-1 and J is TRBJ2-5; TRBD2 matches 10 bases. Looked up from germline, CDR1 is SQVTM and CDR2 is ANQGSEA. Trimming removed 5 bases from V and 1 base from J; junction bases left unmatched: 7. The CDR3 is made up of 15 amino acids. CDR3 in DNA: TGCAGCGTTTTCGGACTAGCGGAGACCCAAGAGACCCAGTACTTC. This encodes CSVFGLAETQETQYF.

The gene calls are TRBV7-9 and TRBJ2-3; 8 positions match TRBD2. V lost 1 base and J lost 1; bases outside the gene matches: 7. CDR1 and CDR2 from the germline V gene are SEHNR and FQNEAQ (reference sequence). This CDR3 spans 17 amino acids. CDR3 loop: CASSLVVGRAGTDTQYF. The DNA for the CDR3 is TGTGCCAGCAGCTTAGTGGTCGGGAGGGCCGGCACAGATACGCAGTATTTT. The variable domain in full, completed from reference TRBV7-9 and TRBJ2-3, reads DTGVSQNPRHKITKRGQNVTFRCDPISEHNRLYWYRQTLGQGPEFLTYFQNEAQLEKSRLLSDRFSAERPKGSFSTLEIQRTEQGDSAMYLCASSLVVGRAGTDTQYFGPGTRLTVL.

This clonotype was seen repeatedly, ten times or more. The genes are TRBV11-2 and TRBJ2-5, with D possibly being TRBD2 (6 bases). Trimming removed 4 bases at V and 9 bases at J, with 15 bases between. CDR3 length: 13 amino acids. Germline V gene lookup returns CDR1 SGHAT and CDR2 FQNNGV. CDR3 protein: CASSSGIRESQYF. The CDR3 nucleotides are TGTGCCAGCAGCTCGGGAATACGGGAGTCCCAGTACTTC.

In this sample, this clonotype turned up a few times. The CDR3 sequence: CASSTREGGELFF. The DNA of the CDR3 is TGTGCCAGCAGTACGCGGGAGGGCGGGGAGCTGTTTTTT. The chain couples TRBV2 to TRBJ2-2, with 9 bases matching TRBD2. This CDR3 is 13 amino acids long. The V gene's germline CDR1 is SNHLY and CDR2 FYNNEI. Trimming cost V 5 bases and J 7 bases; bases outside gene matches: 2.

V is TRBV9 and J is TRBJ1-6, with D possibly matching TRBD1 (5 bases). Germline V gene sequence: CDR1 SGDLS, CDR2 YYNGEE. The CDR3 runs 14 residues. Trimming shortened V by 0 bases and J by 4 bases, and 5 bases separated the two germline ends. Here the CDR3 reads CASSVAGYNSPLHF. DNA of the CDR3: TGTGCCAGCAGCGTAGCAGGGTATAATTCACCCCTCCACTTT. Combining the CDR3 with reference TRBV9 and TRBJ1-6 gives the whole variable domain DSGVTQTPKHLITATGQRVTLRCSPRSGDLSVYWYQQSLDQGLQFLIQYYNGEERAKGNILERFSAQQFPDLHSELNLSSLELGDSALYFCASSVAGYNSPLHFGNGTRLTVT.

This clonotype was observed at least ten times. V is TRBV20-1 and J is TRBJ2-2, with 10 bases fitting TRBD2. Trimming took 1 base from V and 3 from J; bases not matched to a gene: 8. This CDR3 contains 17 residues. The germline gives CDR1 DFQATT, CDR2 SNEGSKA (reference sequence). In DNA, the CDR3 is TGCAGTGCTAGAGCCGAGCGGGAGGGCCTGCACACCGGGGAGCTGTTTTTT. Translation: CSARAEREGLHTGELFF.

This clonotype has just a few counts. The CDR3 DNA reads TGTGCCAGCAGTGAGTGGGCAGGCAACACAGATACGCAGTATTTT. This encodes CASSEWAGNTDTQYF. The genes are TRBV2 and TRBJ2-3; D unclear. V was trimmed by 3 bases and J by 2 bases, leaving 12 bases between them. The germline V gene encodes CDR1 SNHLY and CDR2 FYNNEI. The CDR3 totals 15 residues. Complete variable domain (other parts from reference TRBV2 and TRBJ2-3): EPEVTQTPSHQVTQMGQEVILRCVPISNHLYFYWYRQILGQKVEFLVSFYNNEISEKSEIFDDQFSVERPDGSNFTLKIRSTKLEDSAMYFCASSEWAGNTDTQYFGPGTRLTVL.

The gene calls are TRBV2 and TRBJ1-5, with D hard to call. CDR1 is SNHLY, CDR2 FYNNEI, per germline. Trimming stripped 4 bases from V and 3 bases from J, with 7 bases between. The CDR3 runs to 13 residues. The DNA of the CDR3 is TGTGCCAGCAGTGTGGGGTTCAATCAGCCCCAGCATTTT. Translating it yields CASSVGFNQPQHF.